The 22 T cell receptor beta chains given below trace back to one sample, sequenced in a study of T cell changes during pregnancy in multiple sclerosis. Measured with immunoSEQ multiplex PCR; TCRdb has only the in-frame clones, and not every one. The table records 20,000 or so clones, around nine tenths of them present only once. The source material was CD8+ T cells from peripheral blood mononuclear cells, sampled after pregnancy. Receptor source: a female donor in good health, enrolled as a control in a pregnancy study.

The chain employs TRBV4-3 and TRBJ2-7; D not certain. Per germline, CDR1 LGHNA and CDR2 YSLEER. The CDR3 is 15 residues long. Trimming pared 5 bases from V and 7 bases from J, leaving 21 bases between. The CDR3 is CASSAHKSSSLEQYF. CDR3 sequence (DNA): TGCGCCAGCAGCGCTCACAAGTCGTCCTCGCTGGAGCAGTACTTC.

The rearrangement links TRBV5-1 to TRBJ2-3, with TRBD1 matching over 9 bases. The germline gives CDR1 SGHRS, CDR2 YFSETQ. This CDR3 has 14 amino acids. V was clipped by 5 bases and J by 1 base; unmatched bases: 2. CDR3 in DNA: TGCGCCAGCAGACGGGACAGGGGCACAGATACGCAGTATTTT. Its protein product is CASRRDRGTDTQYF.

V usage is TRBV27 and J usage is TRBJ2-1; 9 positions match TRBD2. CDR1 MNHEY and CDR2 SMNVEV come from the germline V gene (reference sequence). This CDR3 comprises 17 residues. With V trimmed by 3 bases and J by 7 bases, 13 bases remained unmatched. The CDR3 nucleotides read TGTGCCAGCAGTTTTATAACCGGGACTAGCATGAGTAATGAGCAGTTCTTC. It codes for CASSFITGTSMSNEQFF.

A few counts support this clone. This chain connects TRBV27 to TRBJ1-2; TRBD1 is a possible D gene (6 bases). V was cut by 6 bases and J by 6 bases, with 23 bases left in between. This CDR3 spans 16 amino acids. Looked up from germline, CDR1 is MNHEY and CDR2 is SMNVEV (reference sequence). For the CDR3, the DNA is TGTGCCAGCAGCGAACAACAGGGTCTAGTTGCTCATGGCTACACCTTC. Protein: CASSEQQGLVAHGYTF.

The J gene is TRBJ2-1, the V gene TRBV5-4, with 9 bases that match TRBD2. This CDR3 contains 17 residues. Germline assignment: CDR1 SGHNT and CDR2 YYREEE (reference sequence). V was clipped by 4 bases and J by 3 bases; unmatched bases: 11. The CDR3: CASSPILGAGGYNEQFF. The CDR3 region has the DNA TGTGCCAGCAGCCCTATTTTAGGAGCGGGGGGCTACAATGAGCAGTTCTTC.

The rearrangement uses TRBV7-9 and TRBJ2-3; TRBD1 aligns across 11 bases. Germline lookup yields CDR1 SEHNR and CDR2 FQNEAQ (reference sequence). The V segment lost 5 bases and the J segment 4 bases; nucleotides outside the gene matches: 8. The CDR3 is 16 residues long. The CDR3 coding sequence is TGTGCCAGCAGCCCCAACGGGGGACAGGGGGCAGATACGCAGTATTTT. It yields the protein CASSPNGGQGADTQYF. The full variable domain, its missing parts supplied by reference TRBV7-9 and TRBJ2-3, is DTGVSQNPRHKITKRGQNVTFRCDPISEHNRLYWYRQTLGQGPEFLTYFQNEAQLEKSRLLSDRFSAERPKGSFSTLEIQRTEQGDSAMYLCASSPNGGQGADTQYFGPGTRLTVL.

This rearrangement joins TRBV30 to TRBJ1-1; perhaps TRBD1 as D (6 bases). The V gene lost 0 bases and the J gene lost 11 bases, with 16 bases spanning the gap. The length of the CDR3 is 13 residues. Germline-derived CDR1 and CDR2 are GTSNPN and SVGIG (reference sequence). The CDR3 loop is CAWSVISDRPAFF. CDR3 nucleotide sequence: TGTGCCTGGAGTGTTATTTCCGACAGGCCTGCTTTCTTT.

The gene calls are TRBV4-3 and TRBJ2-5, with D possibly TRBD1 on 5 matching bases. The J call could be wrong; TRBJ2-7 is a better fit for the DNA end. This CDR3 has 14 residues. Germline-derived CDR1 and CDR2 are LGHNA and YSLEER. Written as DNA, the CDR3 is TGCGCCAGCAGCCAAGCAGCAGGGCGGAACGAGCAGTACTTC. Translation gives CASSQAAGRNEQYF.

J is TRBJ1-3 and V is TRBV11-2, with D hard to call. Germline CDR1 reads SGHAT; CDR2 reads FQNNGV. V dropped 1 base and J dropped 3 bases, with 10 bases sitting between them. The CDR3 is 15 amino acids. CDR3 residues: CASSLGSGDGNTIYF. In nucleotides, the CDR3 is TGTGCCAGCAGCTTAGGGTCCGGGGATGGAAACACCATATATTTT.

This clone was recorded only once. The chain combines TRBV7-9 with TRBJ1-2, with D tentatively TRBD1 (6 bases). This CDR3 has 13 residues. The V end was cut by 5 bases, the J end by 8 bases, with 15 bases between. The germline V gene has CDR1 SEHNR and CDR2 FQNEAQ (reference sequence). The CDR3 region has the DNA TGTGCCAGCAGCCTCGGAGCAGGGGAAGGCTACACCTTC. Translated, it gives CASSLGAGEGYTF.

The gene calls are TRBV5-4 and TRBJ1-1; D call uncertain. CDR1 SGHNT and CDR2 YYREEE come from the germline V gene (reference sequence). Trimming took off 0 bases at V and 2 bases at J, with 5 bases between the two ends. There are 13 residues in the CDR3. The DNA for the CDR3 is TGTGCCAGCAGCTTGGCAGTCAACACTGAAGCTTTCTTT. It translates to CASSLAVNTEAFF.

This chain uses TRBV7-8 with TRBJ1-1; no clear D gene. The CDR3 is 12 residues long. V shed 0 bases and J shed 6 bases, with 5 bases lying between them. Germline V CDR1 and CDR2: SGHVS, FQNEAQ. The DNA of the CDR3 is TGTGCCAGCAGCTTAGCCGGAGCTGAAGCTTTCTTT. It is translated as CASSLAGAEAFF.

The table lists this clone with a few counts. The rearrangement uses TRBV14 and TRBJ1-2; tentative D call: TRBD1 (5 bases). Germline V gene data show CDR1 as SGHDN and CDR2 as FVKESK. V lost 3 bases, J lost 3 bases, and 11 bases lay in between. This CDR3 contains 14 residues. CDR3 amino acids: CASSQGGIHYGYTF. CDR3 bases: TGTGCCAGCAGCCAGGGGGGGATTCACTATGGCTACACCTTC.

The gene calls are TRBV9 and TRBJ1-5; TRBD1 aligns across 8 bases. Germline V lookup: CDR1 SGDLS, CDR2 YYNGEE. V gave up 4 bases and J gave up 6 bases; unmatched junction bases: 9. This CDR3 has 15 amino acids. The CDR3 loop reads CASSPTGGTGQPQHF. The CDR3 coding sequence is TGTGCCAGCAGCCCTACCGGAGGGACAGGTCAGCCCCAGCATTTT.

On this clone: The junction and the germline gene differ at one end; a read error may be behind it. The J gene is TRBJ1-2, the V gene TRBV16; no firm D call. CDR3 length: 10 amino acids. CDR1 is KGHSY, CDR2 FQNENV, per germline. CDR3 loop: CASSQSITFF. CDR3 bases: TGTGCCAGCAGCCAATCGATCACTTTCTTC. Variable domain in full (rest from reference TRBV16 and TRBJ1-2): GEEVAQTPKHLVRGEGQKAKLYCAPIKGHSYVFWYQQVLKNEFKFLISFQNENVFDETGMPKERFSAKCLPNSPCSLEIQATKLEDSAVYFCASSQSITFFGSGTRLTVV.

There are a few counts of this clone. The chain carries TRBV7-9 and TRBJ1-5; the D gene is possibly TRBD1 (6 bases). The CDR3 sequence is 14 residues long. In germline, CDR1 is SEHNR, CDR2 FQNEAQ (reference sequence). The V end was cut by 5 bases, the J end by 0 bases, with 8 bases between. The CDR3 DNA reads as TGTGCCAGCAGCCCGACAGGTAGCAATCAGCCCCAGCATTTT. Residues: CASSPTGSNQPQHF. Looking up the rest from reference TRBV7-9 and TRBJ1-5 gives the full variable domain: DTGVSQNPRHKITKRGQNVTFRCDPISEHNRLYWYRQTLGQGPEFLTYFQNEAQLEKSRLLSDRFSAERPKGSFSTLEIQRTEQGDSAMYLCASSPTGSNQPQHFGDGTRLSIL.

V and J are TRBV10-3 and TRBJ1-1; possible D gene TRBD1, 6 bases. CDR3 length: 13 residues. Germline values: CDR1 ENHRY, CDR2 SYGVKD. Trimming shortened V by 7 bases and J by 1 base, and 10 bases separated the two germline ends. The CDR3 nucleotides read TGTGCCATCATGGGGGCGGCGAACACTGAAGCTTTCTTT. Amino acids: CAIMGAANTEAFF.

The V and J genes are TRBV2 and TRBJ2-7, with D possibly being TRBD1 (6 bases). The V gene lost 11 bases and the J gene lost 2 bases, with 16 bases spanning the gap. The CDR3 has 13 amino acids. CDR1 is SNHLY, CDR2 FYNNEI, per germline. CDR3 in amino acids: CACQTGKPYEQYF. DNA for the CDR3: TGTGCCTGCCAAACAGGGAAGCCCTACGAGCAGTACTTC.

In this sample, this clone turned up once. J is TRBJ2-7 and V is TRBV5-4, with 9 bases matching TRBD1. J was trimmed by 4 bases and V by 0 bases; bases with no gene match: 2. The germline CDR1 and CDR2 sequences are SGHNT and YYREEE (reference sequence). This CDR3 region has 14 residues. DNA for the CDR3: TGTGCCAGCAGCTTGGGACAGGGGGAATACGAGCAGTACTTC. This translates into CASSLGQGEYEQYF.

The chain carries TRBV9 and TRBJ2-4; TRBD2 matches at 7 bases. V gave up 0 bases and J gave up 0 bases; unmatched junction bases: 3. The CDR3 runs 16 residues. CDR1 and CDR2 from the germline V gene are SGDLS and YYNGEE. CDR3 in DNA: TGTGCCAGCAGCGTAGCGGGGGGACTAGCCAAAAACATTCAGTACTTC. Protein: CASSVAGGLAKNIQYF.

The chain joins TRBV10-3 to TRBJ2-1; 9 bases line up with TRBD2. Trimming took 1 base from V and 4 from J; bases not matched to a gene: 5. The CDR3 has 16 amino acids. CDR1 ENHRY and CDR2 SYGVKD come from the germline V gene. The CDR3 reads CAISEFSGGQYNEQFF. Here the CDR3 DNA reads TGTGCCATCAGTGAGTTTAGCGGGGGACAATACAATGAGCAGTTCTTC.

This clone was observed a single time. This rearrangement joins TRBV7-9 to TRBJ1-1, with a tentative D call TRBD1 (5 bases). This CDR3 spans 15 amino acids. V lost 7 bases and J 2 bases, leaving 17 bases between the germline ends. CDR1 is SEHNR and CDR2 is FQNEAQ in the germline V gene (reference sequence). The CDR3 reads CASTYLGGFNTEAFF. CDR3 sequence (DNA): TGTGCCAGCACCTACCTGGGGGGGTTTAACACTGAAGCTTTCTTT.